The 10 T cell receptor beta chains reported below all come from one sample, sequenced in a study of CD8+ T cells in alopecia areata. Extracted from the samples, RNA was reverse transcribed into cDNA to serve as the sequencing template. Profiled with immunoSEQ multiplex PCR; TCRdb holds only in-frame clones, not every one. The table includes about 220,000 clones, more than 45% detected once. Described treatment: oral pan-JAK inhibitor, 5-10 mg twice daily. This sample comprised CD4+ T cells sorted from blood, obtained at week 4, from a patient treated with tofacitinib. These TCRs come from a human donor with alopecia areata.

This clone showed up just a few times. The CDR3 is CASSPLAGPLQETQYF. CDR3 DNA sequence: TGTGCCAGCTCACCACTAGCGGGGCCTCTCCAAGAGACCCAGTACTTC. V and J are TRBV18 and TRBJ2-5, with TRBD2 matching over 8 bases. With 1 base clipped from V and 1 base from J, the junction kept 5 bases outside the gene matches. The CDR3 is 16 residues long. Germline CDR1 reads KGHSH; CDR2 reads LQKENI.

The rearrangement joins TRBV5-1 to TRBJ2-5; TRBD2 agrees at 11 bases. J was trimmed by 2 bases and V by 5 bases; bases with no gene match: 5. The germline CDR1 and CDR2 sequences are SGHRS and YFSETQ. CDR3 size: 15 residues. In DNA form, the CDR3 reads TGCGCCAGCAGATCGGGACTAGCGGTACAAGAGACCCAGTACTTC. Protein product: CASRSGLAVQETQYF.

The J gene is TRBJ1-6, the V gene TRBV10-2; no reliable D call. The CDR3 runs to 14 residues. Trimming left V 6 bases short and J 7 bases short, with 13 bases between. Germline values: CDR1 WSHSY, CDR2 SAAADI. This chain's CDR3 is CASSVTRGNSPLHF. The CDR3 DNA reads TGCGCCAGCAGCGTCACACGGGGAAATTCACCCCTCCACTTT.

This clone has only one observation. This chain connects TRBV29-1 to TRBJ1-1; D ambiguous. Trimming stripped 8 bases from V and 1 base from J, with 17 bases between. The V gene's germline CDR1 is SQVTM and CDR2 ANQGSEA. The CDR3 length is 14 residues. The chain's CDR3 is CSIIPRFSNTEAFF. In DNA form, the CDR3 reads TGCAGCATAATTCCCAGGTTTTCGAACACTGAAGCTTTCTTT.

The chain uses TRBV7-2 and TRBJ2-1, with 10 positions matching TRBD1. Germline CDR1 reads SGHTA; CDR2 reads FQGNSA. With V trimmed by 5 bases and J by 6 bases, 4 bases remained unmatched. This CDR3 has 14 residues. The CDR3: CASSPGTGANEQFF. DNA of the CDR3: TGTGCCAGCAGCCCGGGGACAGGGGCCAATGAGCAGTTCTTC.

In its sample, this clone was seen a few times. The V gene is TRBV30, the J gene TRBJ1-5; 7 bases are a match to TRBD1. Unmatched junction bases numbered 5, after V lost 3 bases and J lost 6 bases. From germline, CDR1 is GTSNPN and CDR2 SVGIG (reference sequence). CDR3 length equals 13 residues. The CDR3 DNA reads as TGTGCCTGGAGCCGGGACAGTTTTCAGCCCCAGCATTTT. It yields the protein CAWSRDSFQPQHF.

This chain joins TRBV29-1 and TRBJ2-2, with D possibly matching TRBD1 (5 bases). Per germline, CDR1 SQVTM and CDR2 ANQGSEA. This CDR3 region has 14 residues. The ends were cut back, 2 bases at V and 8 bases at J, with 15 bases in the middle. CDR3 amino acids: CSVERETAAGELFF. The CDR3 DNA reads as TGCAGCGTTGAACGAGAGACAGCTGCTGGGGAGCTGTTTTTT.

The chain is built from TRBV11-2 and TRBJ1-1; D is uncertain. V shed 5 bases and J shed 3 bases, with 19 bases lying between them. The CDR3 consists of 16 residues. The germline V gene has CDR1 SGHAT and CDR2 FQNNGV. The CDR3 coding sequence is TGTGCCAGCAGCCGGACGGGCTTTAAAGAGTACACTGAAGCTTTCTTT. As protein: CASSRTGFKEYTEAFF.

This chain links TRBV5-1 with TRBJ2-7; the match to TRBD1 covers 7 bases. V lost 4 bases and J lost 4; bases outside the gene matches: 11. The CDR3 is 15 residues long. Germline values: CDR1 SGHRS, CDR2 YFSETQ. CDR3 region: CASSPDRRPPYEQYF. Written as DNA, the CDR3 is TGCGCCAGCAGCCCGGACAGGCGTCCCCCGTACGAGCAGTACTTC.

As for this clone: A read error may be the cause here, since a much bigger clone is one base away. This chain links TRBV5-1 with TRBJ2-1, with 11 bases aligning to TRBD2. In germline, CDR1 is SGHRS, CDR2 YFSETQ. This CDR3 spans 14 amino acids. J was trimmed by 5 bases and V by 4 bases; bases with no gene match: 2. Here the CDR3 reads CASSQLAGDNEQFF. The CDR3 DNA reads TGCGCCAGCAGCCAACTAGCGGGGGACAATGAGCAGTTCTTC.